This TCR beta chain came from a study of shared clonotypes between healthy human individuals. Selected positively for CCR7 and CD45RO-negative, naive CD8 cells excluded terminally differentiated effector memory CD45RA+ cells. Concerning this clone: Its matching antigen is unknown.

Trimming removed 6 bases at V and 6 bases at J, with 21 bases between. The CDR3 covers 15 residues. Per germline, CDR1 SGHVS and CDR2 FQNEAQ. The protocol was immunoSEQ multiplex PCR, while the TCRdb copy is restricted to in-frame clones and leaves out a portion. The sample holds under 2,000,000 clones, about 95% seen once. Overall study findings and caveats: Generation probabilities were higher for clonotypes shared across all four sorted-subset donors than for unshared ones.

The sample consisted of naive CD8+ T cells sorted from blood. J is TRBJ2-7 and V is TRBV7-8, with D perhaps given as TRBD1 or TRBD2 (5 bases each). This TCR derives from a man aged 18-30 years in good health. The CDR3 loop is CASSDGRLGTLEQYF. The DNA of the CDR3 is TGTGCCAGCAGTGACGGGCGTCTTGGGACCCTCGAGCAGTACTTC.